These T cell receptor beta chains were read from a single sample in a study of T cells in Graves' hyperthyroidism and ophthalmopathy. TCRdb processed the multiplex PCR reads anew with MiXCR; each CDR3 protein has one entry. Here the sample spans 96,000 or so distinct CDR3 sequences, 51% being singletons. Sequenced: blood. Receptors were obtained from a woman aged 40 to 50 with Graves' hyperthyroidism. Each CDR3 is given with its conserved first and last residue. A D gene is named only where the DNA matches it firmly. Clone sizes are given selectively: once, few, many, or a class where the clone is expanded.

V: TRBV10-3; J: TRBJ1-1; size: -; D: TRBD1; CDR3: CAISVQGANTEAFF; DNA: TGTGCCATCAGTGTGCAGGGGGCGAACACTGAAGCTTTCTTT
V: TRBV20-1; J: TRBJ1-2; size: -; D: -; CDR3: CSARDLGGYGYTF; DNA: TGCAGTGCTAGAGATCTGGGGGGGTATGGCTACACCTTC
V: TRBV12-3/TRBV12-4; J: TRBJ2-1; size: few; D: -; CDR3: CASSLAPSGPYNEQFF; DNA: TGTGCCAGCAGTTTAGCGCCCAGCGGGCCCTACAATGAGCAGTTCTTC
V: TRBV29-1; J: TRBJ1-2; size: -; D: -; CDR3: CSVVDYLGYTF; DNA: TGCAGCGTTGTGGATTACTTGGGCTACACCTTC
V: TRBV19; J: TRBJ1-6; size: -; D: -; CDR3: CASSINLDSPLHF; DNA: TGTGCCAGTAGTATCAATTTGGATTCACCCCTCCACTTT
V: TRBV10-3; J: TRBJ1-3; size: -; D: TRBD1; CDR3: CAISQGARRQGATGLNTIYF; DNA: TGTGCCATCAGTCAAGGAGCGAGAAGACAGGGGGCGACTGGCTTAAACACCATATATTTT
V: TRBV29-1; J: TRBJ2-2; size: -; D: -; CDR3: CSVEAGPGANVLTFGAAGELFF; DNA: -
V: TRBV2; J: TRBJ1-4; size: -; D: TRBD1; CDR3: CASIAETGWSEKLFF; DNA: TGTGCCAGCATCGCCGAGACAGGGTGGAGTGAAAAACTGTTTTTT
V: TRBV7-9; J: TRBJ1-2; size: many; D: TRBD1; CDR3: CASSLNTGGPYGYTF; DNA: TGTGCCAGCAGCTTAAACACAGGGGGACCCTATGGCTACACCTTC
V: TRBV29-1; J: TRBJ1-1; size: many; D: -; CDR3: CSVSTGGRLNTEAFF; DNA: TGCAGCGTTTCGACGGGGGGCAGATTGAACACTGAAGCTTTCTTT
V: TRBV6-6; J: TRBJ2-7; size: -; D: -; CDR3: CASSESAGRTYEQYF; DNA: TGTGCCAGCAGTGAATCCGCAGGTCGTACCTACGAGCAGTACTTC
V: TRBV9; J: TRBJ1-2; size: -; D: TRBD1; CDR3: CASSVDRQGLYYTF; DNA: TGTGCCAGCAGCGTAGATAGACAGGGATTGTACTACACCTTC
V: TRBV5-1; J: TRBJ2-6; size: -; D: -; CDR3: CASSRGFSGANVLTF; DNA: TGCGCCAGTAGCAGGGGATTCTCTGGGGCCAACGTCCTGACTTTC
V: TRBV7-2; J: TRBJ1-5; size: once; D: TRBD1; CDR3: CASSLGNRGDQPQHF; DNA: TGTGCCAGCAGCTTAGGTAACAGGGGGGATCAGCCCCAGCATTTT
V: TRBV5-1; J: TRBJ1-1; size: many; D: -; CDR3: CASSLAKFEFEAFF; DNA: TGCGCCAGCAGCTTGGCCAAGTTTGAGTTTGAAGCTTTCTTT
V: TRBV25-1; J: TRBJ1-1; size: -; D: -; CDR3: CATHNPNTEAFF; DNA: TGTGCCACCCATAACCCGAACACTGAAGCTTTCTTT
V: TRBV7-9; J: TRBJ2-5; size: -; D: TRBD1; CDR3: CASSFGQGGETQYF; DNA: TGTGCCAGCAGCTTCGGACAGGGTGGGGAGACCCAGTACTTC
V: TRBV5-1; J: TRBJ2-5; size: many; D: -; CDR3: CASSSGTVRQPQYF; DNA: TGCGCCAGCAGCTCGGGGACGGTGCGGCAGCCCCAGTACTTC
V: TRBV12-3/TRBV12-4; J: TRBJ2-3; size: -; D: TRBD2; CDR3: CASSLARGRAVDTQYF; DNA: TGTGCCAGCAGTTTAGCTCGCGGGAGGGCCGTAGATACGCAGTATTTT
V: TRBV29-1; J: TRBJ2-5; size: -; D: -; CDR3: CRAQGDHETQYF; DNA: TGCAGAGCCCAAGGGGACCATGAGACCCAGTACTTC
V: TRBV6-1; J: TRBJ1-3; size: -; D: -; CDR3: CASSEGTGNTIYF; DNA: TGTGCCAGCAGTGAGGGAACCGGAAACACCATATATTTT
V: TRBV15; J: TRBJ1-5; size: -; D: -; CDR3: CAARTGALNQPQQF; DNA: TGTGCCGCCAGAACGGGGGCCCTCAATCAGCCCCAGCAATTT
V: TRBV10-2; J: TRBJ2-5; size: many; D: -; CDR3: CASSDHGQETQYF; DNA: TGCGCCAGCAGTGACCACGGGCAAGAGACCCAGTACTTC
V: TRBV7-8; J: TRBJ2-6; size: -; D: TRBD1; CDR3: CASSVGTGESNVLTF; DNA: TGTGCCAGTAGTGTCGGGACAGGGGAGTCCAACGTCCTGACTTTC
V: TRBV27; J: TRBJ2-2; size: few; D: TRBD2; CDR3: CASMGLATGSVIF; DNA: TGTGCCAGCATGGGACTAGCAACCGGGTCCGTGATTTTT
V: TRBV29-1; J: TRBJ2-3; size: many; D: TRBD2; CDR3: CSGVAGVRADTQYF; DNA: TGCAGCGGAGTAGCGGGAGTGCGCGCAGATACGCAGTATTTT
V: TRBV20-1; J: TRBJ1-5; size: -; D: -; CDR3: CSARPLEGLSGQPQHF; DNA: TGCAGTGCTAGACCGCTGGAGGGCCTAAGTGGTCAGCCCCAGCATTTT
V: TRBV7-2; J: TRBJ2-7; size: many; D: -; CDR3: CASSLDWSSYEQYF; DNA: TGTGCCAGCAGCTTAGACTGGAGCTCCTACGAGCAGTACTTC
V: TRBV29-1; J: TRBJ1-2; size: -; D: -; CDR3: CSVAGGRVGYGYTF; DNA: TGCAGCGTTGCGGGGGGGCGAGTTGGGTATGGCTACACCTTC
V: TRBV5-6; J: TRBJ2-5; size: -; D: -; CDR3: CASSFQEEETQYF; DNA: TGTGCCAGCAGCTTCCAAGAGGAAGAGACCCAGTACTTC
V: TRBV7-9; J: TRBJ1-2; size: once; D: -; CDR3: CASSVRSGGELNVLGYTF; DNA: TGTGCCAGCAGCGTGAGGTCGGGAGGGGAGCTGAATGTTCTCGGCTACACCTTC
V: TRBV9; J: TRBJ1-3; size: few; D: TRBD1; CDR3: CASSVGQGATGLNTIYF; DNA: TGTGCCAGCAGCGTAGGACAGGGGGCGACTGGCTTAAACACCATATATTTT
V: TRBV7-9; J: TRBJ1-3; size: many; D: TRBD1; CDR3: CASSYRDRRNTIYF; DNA: TGTGCCAGCAGCTACAGGGACAGGAGAAACACCATATATTTT
V: TRBV7-2; J: TRBJ1-1; size: once; D: -; CDR3: CASSFGGAGENTEAFF; DNA: TGTGCCAGCAGCTTTGGTGGAGCCGGGGAGAACACTGAAGCTTTCTTT
V: TRBV10-1; J: TRBJ2-3; size: -; D: -; CDR3: CASSESAGRASTDTQYF; DNA: TGCGCCAGCAGTGAGTCTGCCGGGAGAGCTAGCACAGATACGCAGTATTTT
V: TRBV15; J: TRBJ2-7; size: many; D: -; CDR3: CATKGLANEQYF; DNA: TGTGCCACCAAGGGACTGGCCAACGAGCAGTACTTC
V: TRBV14; J: TRBJ1-2; size: few; D: TRBD1; CDR3: CASSLWHSGQGKSYTF; DNA: TGTGCCAGCAGTTTATGGCATTCGGGACAGGGTAAAAGCTACACCTTC
V: TRBV29-1; J: TRBJ1-5; size: many; D: TRBD1; CDR3: CSVPDRGGQHF; DNA: TGCAGCGTGCCCGACAGGGGCGGCCAGCATTTT
V: TRBV29-1; J: TRBJ2-5; size: few; D: TRBD2; CDR3: CSLRGAETQYF; DNA: TGCAGCCTGCGGGGGGCAGAGACCCAGTACTTC
V: TRBV29-1; J: TRBJ1-2; size: -; D: TRBD1; CDR3: CSGGQGSGYTF; DNA: TGCAGCGGGGGACAGGGAAGTGGCTACACCTTC
V: TRBV25-1; J: TRBJ2-7; size: -; D: -; CDR3: CASRGGAGDEQYF; DNA: TGTGCCAGTAGGGGGGGCGCGGGTGACGAGCAGTACTTC
V: TRBV6-6; J: TRBJ2-7; size: many; D: TRBD2; CDR3: CASSLTSGRGYEQYF; DNA: TGTGCCAGCAGCCTTACTAGCGGGAGAGGCTACGAGCAGTACTTC
V: TRBV29-1; J: TRBJ2-7; size: many; D: -; CDR3: CSVASGGLEQYF; DNA: TGCAGCGTGGCTTCTGGCGGACTAGAGCAGTACTTC
V: TRBV7-2; J: TRBJ2-5; size: -; D: TRBD2; CDR3: CASSLTSGSNTGETQYF; DNA: TGTGCCAGCAGCTTGACTAGCGGTTCGAACACCGGGGAGACCCAGTACTTC
V: TRBV7-2; J: TRBJ1-4; size: -; D: -; CDR3: CASSLGTRQDNEKLFF; DNA: TGTGCCAGCAGCTTAGGCACTCGACAGGATAATGAAAAACTGTTTTTT
V: TRBV25-1; J: TRBJ1-1; size: -; D: TRBD1; CDR3: CASSARGAVTGGRAFF; DNA: TGTGCCAGCAGTGCTAGAGGGGCCGTAACAGGGGGTCGGGCTTTCTTT
V: TRBV9; J: TRBJ2-2; size: -; D: -; CDR3: CASRGEGAANTGELFF; DNA: TGTGCCAGCAGAGGTGAAGGGGCGGCGAACACCGGGGAGCTGTTTTTT
V: TRBV29-1; J: TRBJ2-7; size: many; D: -; CDR3: CSVEDGEPNSYEQYF; DNA: TGCAGCGTTGAAGATGGGGAGCCCAACTCCTACGAGCAGTACTTC
V: TRBV10-1; J: TRBJ1-2; size: -; D: -; CDR3: CASSREGRLGGYTF; DNA: TGCGCCAGCAGCCGGGAGGGGAGGCTTGGTGGCTACACCTTC
V: TRBV15; J: TRBJ1-2; size: few; D: TRBD1; CDR3: CATSGGQAIGQHYGYTF; DNA: TGTGCCACCAGCGGGGGACAGGCCATCGGGCAGCACTATGGCTACACCTTC
V: TRBV7-2; J: TRBJ1-2; size: -; D: -; CDR3: CASSFSQGQLGYGYTF; DNA: TGTGCCAGCAGCTTCTCCCAAGGGCAGTTAGGCTATGGCTACACCTTC
V: TRBV7-2; J: TRBJ1-5; size: -; D: -; CDR3: CASSGWTGDFYEPQHF; DNA: TGTGCCAGCAGTGGTTGGACGGGAGACTTCTACGAGCCCCAGCATTTT
V: TRBV7-8; J: TRBJ1-2; size: -; D: TRBD1; CDR3: CASSPTRDRQGGYTF; DNA: TGTGCCAGCAGCCCCACCCGGGACAGACAGGGTGGCTACACCTTC
V: TRBV7-6; J: TRBJ1-1; size: -; D: TRBD1; CDR3: CASSSIGQGVTEAFF; DNA: TGTGCCAGCAGCTCCATCGGACAGGGGGTCACTGAAGCTTTCTTT
V: TRBV7-9; J: TRBJ2-7; size: many; D: -; CDR3: CASSLGTNSYEQYF; DNA: TGTGCCAGCAGCTTAGGGACTAATAGCTACGAGCAGTACTTC
V: TRBV5-1; J: TRBJ1-1; size: once; D: -; CDR3: CASRNGAGTNTEAFF; DNA: TGCGCCAGCAGAAACGGCGCAGGGACGAACACTGAAGCTTTCTTT
V: TRBV5-1; J: TRBJ2-7; size: -; D: TRBD1; CDR3: CASSFGDRKSYEQYF; DNA: TGCGCCAGCAGCTTTGGGGACAGGAAATCCTACGAGCAGTACTTC
V: TRBV14; J: TRBJ2-7; size: many; D: -; CDR3: CASSHPWGPSSYEQYF; DNA: TGTGCCAGCAGCCACCCTTGGGGACCAAGCTCCTACGAGCAGTACTTC
V: TRBV20-1; J: TRBJ2-3; size: -; D: -; CDR3: CSARDHGSSTDTQYF; DNA: TGCAGTGCTAGAGATCACGGCAGTAGCACAGATACGCAGTATTTT